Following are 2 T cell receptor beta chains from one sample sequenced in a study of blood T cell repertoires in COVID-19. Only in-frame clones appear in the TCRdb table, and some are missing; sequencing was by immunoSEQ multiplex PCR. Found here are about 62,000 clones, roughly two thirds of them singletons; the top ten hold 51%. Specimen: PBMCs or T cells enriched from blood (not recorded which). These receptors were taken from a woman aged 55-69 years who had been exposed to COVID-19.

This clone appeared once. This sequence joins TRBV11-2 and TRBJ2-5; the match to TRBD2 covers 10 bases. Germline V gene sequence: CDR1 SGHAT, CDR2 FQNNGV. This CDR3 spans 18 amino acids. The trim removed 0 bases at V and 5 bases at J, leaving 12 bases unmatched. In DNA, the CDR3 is TGTGCCAGCAGCTTAGAGGGACCGGGGGCTAGCGGGGGCGAGACCCAGTACTTC. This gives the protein CASSLEGPGASGGETQYF.

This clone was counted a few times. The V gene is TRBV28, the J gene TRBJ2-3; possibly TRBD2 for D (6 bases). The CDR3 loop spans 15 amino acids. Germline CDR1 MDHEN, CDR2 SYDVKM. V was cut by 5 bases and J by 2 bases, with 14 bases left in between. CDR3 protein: CASSGRGGPTDTQYF. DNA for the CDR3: TGTGCCAGCAGTGGGCGGGGCGGGCCCACAGATACGCAGTATTTT.